Listed below are T cell receptor beta chains from one sample, sequenced in a study of T cell repertoires in cytomegalovirus infection. TCRdb ran MiXCR on the reads and lists one entry per CDR3 protein. In the table there are around 450,000 distinct CDR3 sequences, about 11% of which are singletons. Sample: PBMCs. Receptors were obtained from a human donor in good health (CMV status not recorded). Some clones in this sample may be carry-over from other donors' samples. Each CDR3 is given with its conserved first and last residue. A D gene is named only where the DNA matches it firmly. Clone size is given for some rows only: seen once, a few or many times, or a class if the clone is expanded.

>TRBV7-8|.|many|TRBJ1-3
TGTGCCAGCAGCTTAGAGCTCCGGTTCTCTGGAAACACCATATATTTT
CASSLELRFSGNTIYF
>TRBV27|.|few|TRBJ1-1
TGTGCCAGCAGTTTATCGAACGAAAGCCGAGCTTTCTTT
CASSLSNESRAFF
>TRBV5-1|.|.|TRBJ2-3
TGCGCCAGCAGCGCCGACGGTAGCACAGATACGCAGTATTTT
CASSADGSTDTQYF
>TRBV20-1|.|.|TRBJ2-6
TGCAGTGCTAGAGATCTTGAAGTTCCAAGCTCTGGGGCCAACGTCCTGACTTTC
CSARDLEVPSSGANVLTF
>TRBV14|TRBD2|.|TRBJ2-1
TGTGCCAGCAGCCACGGGACTAGCGGGAAGAAGAATGAGCAGTTCTTC
CASSHGTSGKKNEQFF
>TRBV7-7|.|many|TRBJ2-2
TGTGCCAGCAGCTTAGGAGTAAACGGGGAGCTGTTTTTT
CASSLGVNGELFF
>TRBV2|.|.|TRBJ1-1
TGTGCCAGCAGTGAAGGTGCAGGGTCCTTCACTGAAGCTTTCTTT
CASSEGAGSFTEAFF
>TRBV5-1|.|few|TRBJ1-1
TGCGCCAGCAGTTTCTCCCACGGACAGTGGGCTTTCTTT
CASSFSHGQWAFF
>TRBV11-2|TRBD1|many|TRBJ2-5
TGTGCCAGCAGGAAGGGGCAGGGGGCCCAAGAGACCCAGTACTTC
CASRKGQGAQETQYF
>TRBV27|.|many|TRBJ1-2
TGTGCCAGCAGTAAACACGGGCTAAACTATGGCTACACCTTC
CASSKHGLNYGYTF
>TRBV20-1|.|few|TRBJ1-2
TGCAGCGGGGAAACGGGTGGCGGAGGCTACACCTTC
CSGETGGGGYTF
>TRBV4-1|.|few|TRBJ1-1
TGCGCCAGCAGCCAAGAAGGAGGGAGGCCTGAAGCTTTCTTT
CASSQEGGRPEAFF
>TRBV7-8|.|few|TRBJ2-1
TGTGCCAGCAGCACGCCGAATAGCGTCGATGAGCAGTTCTTC
CASSTPNSVDEQFF
>TRBV5-1|.|.|TRBJ1-5
TGCGCCAGCAGCTACGCCCCGAATCAGCCCCAGCATTTT
CASSYAPNQPQHF
>TRBV4-2|.|many|TRBJ2-1
TGTGCCAGCAGCCAAGCCGGGACGGTCAATGAGCAGTTCTTC
CASSQAGTVNEQFF
>TRBV12-3/TRBV12-4|TRBD1|many|TRBJ1-6
TGTGCCAGCAGTCCAACGGGACAGGTCGGACCCCTCCACTTT
CASSPTGQVGPLHF
>TRBV7-8|TRBD1|many|TRBJ1-1
TGTGCCAGCAGCTTACCGACAGGGGGGAAACCTGAAGCTTTCTTT
CASSLPTGGKPEAFF
>TRBV30|TRBD2|.|TRBJ2-5
TGTGCCTGGAGTCTAGGGGCTAGCGGAGTGACCCAGTACTTC
CAWSLGASGVTQYF
>TRBV7-2|.|many|TRBJ1-5
TGTGCCAGCAGCTTAGATTCCGGAGGAGGTCAGCCCCAGCATTTT
CASSLDSGGGQPQHF
>TRBV14|.|few|TRBJ2-5
TGTGCCAGCAGCCGCTCCAAATGGGAGACCCAGTACTTC
CASSRSKWETQYF
>TRBV5-1|TRBD1|.|TRBJ1-4
TGCGCCAGCAGCCCGGATTTGGACAGGGGTGAAAAACTGTTTTTT
CASSPDLDRGEKLFF
>TRBV2|TRBD1|few|TRBJ1-2
TGTGCCAGCAAGGGACAGTCGATCACGGGTGGCTACACCTTC
CASKGQSITGGYTF
>TRBV7-2|TRBD1|many|TRBJ1-5
TGTGCCAGCAGCCAGGGGGCGGAGGGCAATCAGCCCCAGCATTTT
CASSQGAEGNQPQHF
>TRBV3-1|.|few|TRBJ1-6
TGTGCCAGCAGCCAAGACCGGTCACCCCTCCACTTT
CASSQDRSPLHF
>TRBV7-9|.|many|TRBJ2-2
TGTGCCAGCAGCACACAGTCGAACACCGGGGAGCTGTTTTTT
CASSTQSNTGELFF
>TRBV5-1|.|many|TRBJ2-1
TGCGCCAGCAGCAAAAGACTCGGCGACCCCTACAATGAGCAGTTCTTC
CASSKRLGDPYNEQFF
>TRBV24-1|.|few|TRBJ2-5
TGTGCCACCAGTGATTCGGCTAGCGCCGAAGAGACCCAGTACTTC
CATSDSASAEETQYF
>TRBV5-1|.|.|TRBJ1-3
TGCGCCAGCAGCTTGACAGCAGGATGGGGCTCTGGAAACACCATATATTTT
CASSLTAGWGSGNTIYF
>TRBV10-3|TRBD1|many|TRBJ2-2
TGTGCCATCAGTTCGACAGGGACGAGCACCGGGGAGCTGTTTTTT
CAISSTGTSTGELFF
>TRBV20-1|TRBD2|.|TRBJ2-2
TGCAGTGCTCCCGGGACTAGCGGGTGGGTAGGCGCCGGGGAGCTGTTTTTT
CSAPGTSGWVGAGELFF
>TRBV7-2|.|many|TRBJ1-3
TGTGCCCTCGGGCAGGGAACCGGAAACACCATATATTTT
CALGQGTGNTIYF
>TRBV5-1|.|few|TRBJ1-2
TGCGCCAGCAGCTCCCGGGAAGCCAGTGTCTACACCTTC
CASSSREASVYTF
>TRBV12-3/TRBV12-4|TRBD1|.|TRBJ1-1
TGTGCCAGCAGTCCTACAGGGGGCCACACTGAAGCTTTCTTT
CASSPTGGHTEAFF
>TRBV12-3/TRBV12-4|TRBD1|many|TRBJ1-5
TGTGCCAGCAGTTTCGACAGTCCAGGGGGACAGCCCCAGCATTTT
CASSFDSPGGQPQHF
>TRBV10-3|TRBD2|.|TRBJ2-5
TGTGCCACAAAGTATGGGACTAGCGGGTCTCAAGAGACCCAGTACTTC
CATKYGTSGSQETQYF
>TRBV19|.|.|TRBJ2-7
TGTGCCAGTAGCACCGGAGGCCAGAGCTCCTACGAGCAGTACTTC
CASSTGGQSSYEQYF
>TRBV7-8|.|many|TRBJ1-6
TGTGCCAGCAGCTTCCCCAGGACAAATTCACCCCTCCACTTT
CASSFPRTNSPLHF